This T cell receptor (beta chain) was captured by sequencing in a study of blood T cell repertoires in COVID-19. The CDR3 is made up of 13 amino acids. CDR1 and CDR2 (germline): LGHNA, YSLEER. The ends were cut back, 0 bases at V and 5 bases at J, with 7 bases in the middle. Under the authors' procedure: Reference gene primers were amplified, and this amplification served to estimate nucleated cell counts. The protocol was immunoSEQ multiplex PCR, while the TCRdb copy is restricted to in-frame clones and leaves out a portion. V, J and clone size derive from that table, while D and trimming were established from the DNA sequence. The sample holds some 150,000 clones, under 90% seen once.

Material: peripheral blood. The chain couples TRBV4-3 to TRBJ2-5; possible D gene TRBD1, 5 bases. This TCR came from a woman between 55 and 75 years old with active or convalescent COVID-19. As DNA, the CDR3 is TGCGCCAGCAGCCAAGATAAGGGGGAGACCCAGTACTTC. This gives the protein CASSQDKGETQYF.